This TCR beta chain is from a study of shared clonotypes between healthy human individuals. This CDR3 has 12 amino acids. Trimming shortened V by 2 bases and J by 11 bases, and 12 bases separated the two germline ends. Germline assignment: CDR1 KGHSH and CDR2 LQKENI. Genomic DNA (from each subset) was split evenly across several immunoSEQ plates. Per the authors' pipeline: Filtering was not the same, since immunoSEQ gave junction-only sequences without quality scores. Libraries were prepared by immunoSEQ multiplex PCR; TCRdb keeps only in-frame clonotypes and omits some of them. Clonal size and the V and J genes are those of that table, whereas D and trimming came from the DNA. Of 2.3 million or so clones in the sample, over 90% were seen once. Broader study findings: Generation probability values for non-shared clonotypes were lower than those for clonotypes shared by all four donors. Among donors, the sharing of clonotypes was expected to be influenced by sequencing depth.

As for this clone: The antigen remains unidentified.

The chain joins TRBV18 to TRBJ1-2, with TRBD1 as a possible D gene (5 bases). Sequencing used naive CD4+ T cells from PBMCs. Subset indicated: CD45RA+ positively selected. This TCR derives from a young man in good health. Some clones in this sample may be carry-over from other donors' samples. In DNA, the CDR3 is TGTGCCAGCTCACCAACCAACCAGGGTTACACCTTC. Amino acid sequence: CASSPTNQGYTF.